This T cell receptor beta chain is drawn from a study of cytomegalovirus exposure and HLA in healthy donors. This CDR3 is 18 amino acids long. Germline-derived CDR1 and CDR2 are KGHSH and LQKENI. Trimming pared 5 bases from V and 4 bases from J, leaving 26 bases between. Primers: 60 Vbeta forward and 13 Jbeta reverse. Measured with immunoSEQ multiplex PCR; TCRdb has only the in-frame clones, and not every one. The table records around 130,000 clones, about 9.4% of them present only once. The chain has TRBV18 and TRBJ1-1; a possible D gene is TRBD1 (6 bases). The sample was PBMCs. The receptor was derived from a woman in her forties in good health and CMV-seropositive. The CDR3 here is CASSLHGGANLGLTEAFF. CDR3 in DNA: TGTGCCAGCTCATTACATGGGGGCGCGAACCTGGGCCTCACTGAAGCTTTCTTT. The variable domain in full, with the rest retrieved from reference TRBV18 and TRBJ1-1, is NAGVMQNPRHLVRRRGQEARLRCSPMKGHSHVYWYRQLPEEGLKFMVYLQKENIIDESGMPKERFSAEFPKEGPSILRIQQVVRGDSAAYFCASSLHGGANLGLTEAFFGQGTRLTVV.